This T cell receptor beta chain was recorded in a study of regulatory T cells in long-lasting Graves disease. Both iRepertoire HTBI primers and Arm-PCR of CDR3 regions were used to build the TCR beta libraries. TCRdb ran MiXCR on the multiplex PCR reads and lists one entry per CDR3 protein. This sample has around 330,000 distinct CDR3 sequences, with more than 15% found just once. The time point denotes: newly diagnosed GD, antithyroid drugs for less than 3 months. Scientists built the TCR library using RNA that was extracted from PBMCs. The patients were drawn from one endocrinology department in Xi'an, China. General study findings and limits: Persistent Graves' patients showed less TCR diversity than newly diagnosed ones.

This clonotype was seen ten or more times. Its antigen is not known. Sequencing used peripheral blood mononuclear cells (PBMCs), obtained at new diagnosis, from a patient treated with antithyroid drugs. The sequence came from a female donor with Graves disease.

CDR3 in amino acids: CSARDVAEANYGYTF. In nucleotides, the CDR3 is TGCAGTGCTAGAGATGTGGCGGAAGCTAACTATGGCTACACCTTC. The gene calls are TRBV20-1 and TRBJ1-2; D unclear. V was pared by 0 bases and J by 0 bases, with 11 bases between. The CDR3 is 15 residues long. CDR1 and CDR2 (germline): DFQATT, SNEGSKA (reference sequence).